These 20 T cell receptor beta chains originate from one sample sequenced in a study of shared clonotypes between healthy human individuals. Clones were sequenced by immunoSEQ multiplex PCR, and TCRdb holds only the in-frame ones, with some missing. This table has approximately 2.5 million clones, just over 90% appearing once. The sequenced material came from naive CD4+ T cells sorted from blood. Sample subset: CD45RA+ positively selected. The source is a man younger than 30 in good health.

A note on this clone: The junction departs from germline at one end; a sequencing error may be responsible. This chain uses TRBV6-1 with TRBJ1-5; D not certain. Germline CDR1 and CDR2: MNHNS and SASEGT. This CDR3 is built from 12 residues. As DNA, the CDR3 is TGTGCCAGCCATGATAGCAATCAGCTCCAGCATTTT. Protein: CASHDSNQLQHF.

The chain combines TRBV5-1 with TRBJ2-3, with D unresolved. V dropped 4 bases and J dropped 0 bases, with 15 bases sitting between them. The V gene's germline CDR1 is SGHRS and CDR2 YFSETQ. The CDR3 length is 16 residues. The CDR3 protein is CASSLNRAVSTDTQYF. Here the CDR3 DNA reads TGCGCCAGCAGCCTGAATCGGGCGGTTAGCACAGATACGCAGTATTTT.

This chain joins TRBV9 and TRBJ2-7; the D gene is possibly TRBD2 (5 bases). This CDR3 has 14 amino acids. Germline CDR1 reads SGDLS; CDR2 reads YYNGEE. Trimming pared 0 bases from V and 6 bases from J, leaving 13 bases between. The CDR3 nucleotides read TGTGCCAGCAGCGTAGGTCACGGGAAGGGCGAGCAGTACTTC. It translates to CASSVGHGKGEQYF.

The V and J genes are TRBV10-2 and TRBJ2-3; TRBD1 aligns across 8 bases. CDR1 WSHSY and CDR2 SAAADI come from the germline V gene. Trimming removed 8 bases from V and 1 base from J; junction bases left unmatched: 8. CDR3 length: 15 amino acids. The CDR3 nucleotides read TGCGCCAGCGCCGGACAGGGTCTGGGCACAGATACGCAGTATTTT. It specifies CASAGQGLGTDTQYF.

As for this clone: This specimen includes other DNA sequences encoding the same CDR3. This CDR3 is CASSLGGADSPLHF. The CDR3 coding sequence is TGCGCCAGCAGCTTGGGGGGGGCTGATTCACCCCTCCACTTT. The chain combines TRBV5-1 with TRBJ1-6, with D perhaps matching TRBD1 (6 bases). Germline CDR1 and CDR2: SGHRS and YFSETQ. V lost 0 bases, J lost 8 bases, and 9 bases lay in between. The CDR3 totals 14 residues.

This chain's CDR3 is CASSQCGVQRRIKVRGETQYF. CDR3 nucleotides: TGCGCCAGCAGTCAATGCGGTGTTCAAAGGAGGATAAAGGTCCGAGGTGAGACCCAGTACTTC. The chain employs TRBV23-1 and TRBJ2-5, with D maybe TRBD2 (5 bases). TRBV23-1 is sorted into the ORF group, with uncertain function. Trimming stripped 1 base from V and 5 bases from J, with 32 bases between. The CDR3 is 21 amino acids.

Here the CDR3 reads CASSIEWDRGRIAPYTPNYGYTF. The CDR3, as DNA: TGTGCCAGTAGTATAGAATGGGACAGGGGCCGGATAGCACCTTATACTCCTAACTATGGCTACACCTTC. The genes are TRBV19 and TRBJ1-2, with 10 nucleotides matching TRBD1. This CDR3 region has 23 residues. Germline V CDR1 and CDR2: LNHDA, SQIVND (reference sequence). The ends lost 0 bases at V and 0 bases at J; junction bases unmatched: 22.

The chain is built from TRBV9 and TRBJ2-3; 7 bases fit TRBD2. This CDR3 has 15 amino acids. Germline V lookup: CDR1 SGDLS, CDR2 YYNGEE. After removal of 0 bases from V and 3 bases from J, the junction contained 4 bases not matched to a gene. CDR3 protein: CASSVGSGTTDTQYF. DNA for the CDR3: TGTGCCAGCAGCGTAGGCAGCGGGACTACAGATACGCAGTATTTT.

Turning to this clone: This specimen includes other DNA sequences encoding the same CDR3. The CDR3 reads CASSRTSQETQYF. CDR3 nucleotide sequence: TGCGCCAGCAGCCGGACGTCACAAGAGACCCAGTACTTC. The chain employs TRBV5-1 and TRBJ2-5; unclear D gene. Trimming removed 4 bases at V and 2 bases at J, with 9 bases between. The germline CDR1 and CDR2 sequences are SGHRS and YFSETQ. The CDR3 loop spans 13 amino acids.

The chain joins TRBV6-4 to TRBJ1-2, with 9 bases aligning to TRBD1. The germline V gene has CDR1 MRHNA and CDR2 SNTAGT. The trim removed 5 bases at V and 4 bases at J, leaving 5 bases unmatched. The length of the CDR3 is 14 residues. CDR3 loop: CASSPGTGTYGYTF. The CDR3 DNA sequence: TGTGCCAGCAGTCCCGGGACAGGGACCTATGGCTACACCTTC.

This chain connects TRBV5-1 to TRBJ2-1, with a weak D call TRBD1 (5 bases). This CDR3 comprises 16 residues. Trimming left V 0 bases short and J 2 bases short, with 12 bases between. Germline V gene data show CDR1 as SGHRS and CDR2 as YFSETQ. CDR3 protein: CASSLDGAGTYNEQFF. The CDR3 DNA reads as TGCGCCAGCAGCTTGGATGGGGCAGGGACCTACAATGAGCAGTTCTTC.

V usage is TRBV6-1 and J usage is TRBJ2-3; D may match TRBD1 or TRBD2 (5 bases each). The germline CDR1 and CDR2 sequences are MNHNS and SASEGT. This CDR3 contains 14 residues. The V gene lost 7 bases and the J gene lost 0 bases, with 11 bases spanning the gap. The chain's CDR3 is CASMRDLSTDTQYF. The CDR3 DNA reads TGTGCCAGCATGAGGGACCTAAGCACAGATACGCAGTATTTT.

V usage is TRBV19 and J usage is TRBJ2-6; D unclear. CDR1 is LNHDA and CDR2 is SQIVND in the germline V gene (reference sequence). Trimming stripped 7 bases from V and 4 bases from J, with 8 bases between. This CDR3 is 13 amino acids long. CDR3 nucleotides: TGTGCCAGTACTCTGGGGGGGGCCAACGTCCTGACTTTC. This sequence encodes CASTLGGANVLTF.

This rearrangement joins TRBV10-3 to TRBJ2-1; D is unresolved. Germline CDR1 is ENHRY and CDR2 is SYGVKD. Between the trimmed V and J ends, which lost 3 bases and 6 bases, there was a span of 12 bases. This CDR3 region has 14 residues. CDR3: CAISEARLGNEQFF. The CDR3 DNA sequence: TGTGCCATCAGTGAAGCACGCCTGGGCAATGAGCAGTTCTTC.

This clone has a single count. The chain employs TRBV5-4 and TRBJ1-1; D gene uncertain. The CDR3 loop spans 13 amino acids. The V end was cut by 4 bases, the J end by 3 bases, with 10 bases between. CDR1 is SGHNT, CDR2 YYREEE, per germline (reference sequence). The CDR3 DNA reads as TGTGCCAGCAGCAGACCGCACGACACTGAAGCTTTCTTT. Protein product: CASSRPHDTEAFF.

The chain couples TRBV6-6 to TRBJ2-7; tentative D call: TRBD2 (6 bases). The CDR3 runs to 15 residues. The ends were cut back, 0 bases at V and 6 bases at J, with 15 bases in the middle. Germline V gives CDR1 MNHNY, CDR2 SVGAGI (reference sequence). CDR3 coding DNA: TGTGCCAGCAGTTACTCGAAGGCGGAGGGCCGCGAGCAGTACTTC. Residues: CASSYSKAEGREQYF.

The chain joins TRBV6-1 to TRBJ2-6; the D gene is possibly TRBD2 (6 bases). Between the trimmed V and J ends, which lost 10 bases and 2 bases, there was a span of 12 bases. Germline loops: CDR1 MNHNS, CDR2 SASEGT. The CDR3 is 14 amino acids. CDR3 loop: CANGGATGANVLTF. In DNA, the CDR3 is TGTGCCAACGGGGGAGCCACTGGGGCCAACGTCCTGACTTTC.

The V call is TRBV6-1, the J call TRBJ1-5; 8 bases are a match to TRBD1. V lost 2 bases to trimming and J lost 0 bases; unmatched junction nucleotides: 6. CDR1 and CDR2 (germline): MNHNS, SASEGT. The CDR3 runs 17 residues. CDR3 sequence reads: CASSEMTGAISNQPQHF. Written as DNA, the CDR3 is TGTGCCAGCAGTGAAATGACAGGGGCGATTAGCAATCAGCCCCAGCATTTT.

The CDR3 here is CATKAEGYSNQPQHF. The DNA for the CDR3 is TGTGCCACTAAAGCGGAGGGGTATAGCAATCAGCCCCAGCATTTT. The chain uses TRBV6-6 and TRBJ1-5; maybe TRBD1 (5 bases). Per the germline V gene, CDR1 is MNHNY and CDR2 is SVGAGI (reference sequence). This CDR3 has 15 amino acids. Trimming took off 10 bases at V and 0 bases at J, with 16 bases between the two ends.

The V and J genes are TRBV2 and TRBJ2-7, with D possibly called TRBD1 or TRBD2 (5 bases each). Germline V CDR1 and CDR2: SNHLY, FYNNEI. Trimming shortened V by 5 bases and J by 5 bases, and 13 bases separated the two germline ends. The CDR3 has 13 amino acids. This CDR3 reads CASSRDPADEQYF. In nucleotides, the CDR3 is TGTGCCAGCAGTCGGGACCCGGCCGACGAGCAGTACTTC.